A selection of T cell receptor beta chains follows, all from one sample in a study of Graves' ophthalmopathy and Graves' hyperthyroidism. TCRdb re-analysed the multiplex PCR reads in MiXCR, keeping a single row per CDR3 protein. The sample has about 1.1 million distinct CDR3 sequences; approximately 35% are singletons. Sequencing was done on a sample of peripheral blood or thyroid tissue (not recorded which). These receptors originate from an adult man with Graves' hyperthyroidism. The CDR3 runs from the conserved cysteine through the conserved F or W. The order of the fields is D gene, J gene, clone size, V gene, CDR3 protein. A D gene is named only where the DNA matches it firmly. Clone size, where shown, is once, few, many, or a class for clones that have expanded.

D gene: -; J gene: TRBJ1-2; clone size: -; V gene: TRBV29-1; CDR3 protein: CSVEQGNFYGYTF
D gene: -; J gene: TRBJ2-7; clone size: -; V gene: TRBV12-3/TRBV12-4; CDR3 protein: CASSLIDSSYEQYF
D gene: -; J gene: TRBJ1-5; clone size: few; V gene: TRBV7-2; CDR3 protein: CASSPASGVGNQPQHF
D gene: TRBD1; J gene: TRBJ2-7; clone size: few; V gene: TRBV10-3; CDR3 protein: CASKNRGSYEQYF
D gene: -; J gene: TRBJ1-1; clone size: -; V gene: TRBV14; CDR3 protein: CASSHPTGTFSDEAFF
D gene: -; J gene: TRBJ1-5; clone size: many; V gene: TRBV10-3; CDR3 protein: CAISDERGNQPQHF
D gene: TRBD1; J gene: TRBJ1-1; clone size: -; V gene: TRBV3-1; CDR3 protein: CASSRETGGAPSEAFF
D gene: TRBD1; J gene: TRBJ1-1; clone size: -; V gene: TRBV20-1; CDR3 protein: CSAPDRGHTEAFF
D gene: -; J gene: TRBJ1-4; clone size: many; V gene: TRBV7-9; CDR3 protein: CASSLNQHLTTNEKLFF
D gene: -; J gene: TRBJ2-7; clone size: many; V gene: TRBV7-9; CDR3 protein: CASSHPPRSYEQYF
D gene: -; J gene: TRBJ1-2; clone size: many; V gene: TRBV29-1; CDR3 protein: CSVSPSYREDGYTF
D gene: -; J gene: TRBJ2-2; clone size: -; V gene: TRBV6-6; CDR3 protein: CASREVTNTGELFF
D gene: TRBD1; J gene: TRBJ1-5; clone size: many; V gene: TRBV24-1; CDR3 protein: CATSTTGSSNQPQHF
D gene: -; J gene: TRBJ2-5; clone size: many; V gene: TRBV29-1; CDR3 protein: CSVSQETQYF
D gene: TRBD1; J gene: TRBJ2-5; clone size: -; V gene: TRBV7-2; CDR3 protein: CASSRDRARLETQYF
D gene: -; J gene: TRBJ2-6; clone size: -; V gene: TRBV5-1; CDR3 protein: CASSLITRRVPGANVLTF
D gene: TRBD1; J gene: TRBJ1-6; clone size: few; V gene: TRBV10-3; CDR3 protein: CASSFKGAGMHSPLHF
D gene: TRBD1; J gene: TRBJ1-5; clone size: -; V gene: TRBV7-2; CDR3 protein: CASRSGTGINQPQHF
D gene: TRBD1; J gene: TRBJ1-5; clone size: -; V gene: TRBV30; CDR3 protein: CAWSLQGSGRGRSFGIQPQHF
D gene: -; J gene: TRBJ1-3; clone size: -; V gene: TRBV11-2; CDR3 protein: CASSSPDSGRYSGNTIYF
D gene: -; J gene: TRBJ2-2; clone size: few; V gene: TRBV5-8; CDR3 protein: CASSRWSDTGELFF
D gene: TRBD2; J gene: TRBJ2-5; clone size: many; V gene: TRBV7-2; CDR3 protein: CASRAGGSGFQETQYF
D gene: -; J gene: TRBJ1-2; clone size: -; V gene: TRBV27; CDR3 protein: CASRGSGGYNYGYTF
D gene: TRBD1; J gene: TRBJ1-2; clone size: many; V gene: TRBV5-6; CDR3 protein: CASSDKDRKYGYTF